The clone carrying this TCR beta chain has ten or more counts. These data belong to a study of molecular identifiers for immune sequencing clone quantification. The CDR3 is 14 amino acids. V was pared by 2 bases and J by 5 bases, with 13 bases between. From germline, CDR1 is MNHEY and CDR2 SVGAGI. Naive CD8 T cells were sorted as CD8+CD4-CCR7+CD45RA+. TCRdb re-called the PCR reads through MiXCR, storing one row per CDR3 protein. The sample yields about 330,000 distinct CDR3 sequences, about 22% seen once. V usage is TRBV6-5 and J usage is TRBJ2-7; the D gene is possibly TRBD2 (6 bases). This sequence was found in a human donor in good health. Some libraries in this study had Jurkat cell RNA spiked in. Sequenced: naive CD8+ T cells from blood, with Jurkat cell RNA spiked in. Specified subset: FACS-sorted CD8+CD4-CCR7+CD45RA+ naive T cells. CDR3 sequence reads: CASSYERGINEQYF. CDR3 nucleotides: TGTGCCAGCAGTTACGAACGGGGGATCAACGAGCAGTACTTC.